A single sample is the source of the 23 T cell receptor beta chains below, sequenced in a study of human T cells and chemical hapten exposure. TCRdb used MiXCR to reprocess the RACE reads, holding one entry per CDR3 protein. The sample lists 40,000 to 50,000 distinct CDR3 sequences; roughly 12% were seen once. Time point denoted: pre-sensitization, week 0. Treatment meaning: therapeutic diphenylcyclopropenone sensitization with weekly scalp DPC. The sequences come from whole blood, collected in connection with sensitization to the hapten diphenylcyclopropenone (DPC). The receptors shown here come from a woman aged 30 to 39 with alopecia areata. Some clones in this sample may be carry-over from other donors' samples.

This clonotype was counted ten times or more. The rearrangement links TRBV24-1 to TRBJ2-3; 9 bases line up with TRBD2. Germline lookup yields CDR1 KGHDR and CDR2 SFDVKD. The CDR3 consists of 14 residues. V trimming: 5 bases; J trimming: 4 bases; junction bases outside the gene matches: 3. The CDR3 sequence is CATSVAGEADTQYF. The DNA for the CDR3 is TGTGCCACCAGTGTAGCGGGAGAAGCAGATACGCAGTATTTT.

This clonotype was seen many times. CDR3 in amino acids: CSVLRKNTEAFF. CDR3 bases: TGCAGTGTATTGAGAAAAAACACTGAAGCTTTCTTT. V usage is TRBV20-1 and J usage is TRBJ1-1; D unclear. Germline V gives CDR1 DFQATT, CDR2 SNEGSKA (reference sequence). This CDR3 spans 12 amino acids. Trimming took off 7 bases at V and 2 bases at J, with 11 bases between the two ends.

In this sample, this clonotype turned up many times. The V call is TRBV20-1, the J call TRBJ2-7, with D possibly TRBD1 on 6 matching bases. Germline V CDR1 and CDR2: DFQATT, SNEGSKA (reference sequence). V lost 5 bases, J lost 1 base, and 6 bases lay in between. The CDR3 is 11 residues long. The CDR3 coding sequence is TGCAGTGCTGGGACATCCTACGAGCAGTACTTC. This codes for CSAGTSYEQYF.

This clonotype was detected a few times. V usage is TRBV12-3 or TRBV12-4 and J usage is TRBJ2-5; 10 bases line up with TRBD1. V trimming: 7 bases; J trimming: 5 bases; junction bases outside the gene matches: 10. The CDR3 is 15 residues long. Written as DNA, the CDR3 is TGTGCCAGCACTATGGGACAGGGGAAGATGGAGACCCAGTACTTC. This translates into CASTMGQGKMETQYF.

This clonotype was found many times. The chain combines TRBV4-3 with TRBJ2-7; D is undetermined. Looked up from germline, CDR1 is LGHNA and CDR2 is YSLEER. The CDR3 runs to 14 residues. V lost 0 bases and J 4 bases, leaving 10 bases between the germline ends. For the CDR3, the DNA is TGCGCCAGCAGCCAAGATGTGACTTGGTACGAGCAGTACTTC. Translated: CASSQDVTWYEQYF.

There are a few counts of this clonotype. The gene calls are TRBV6-2 or TRBV6-3 and TRBJ1-2; D not resolved. Germline-derived CDR1 and CDR2 are MNHEY and SVGEGT. The CDR3 consists of 13 residues. Trimming removed 5 bases from V and 6 bases from J, with 13 bases in between. The CDR3 DNA sequence: TGTGCCAGCAGTACTTTCGGACCGGATGGCTACACCTTC. Translating gives CASSTFGPDGYTF.

As to this clonotype: Just one base apart from a much larger clone, this may be a read error. This chain uses TRBV20-1 with TRBJ1-1; 9 bases fit TRBD1. J gave up 10 bases and V 7 bases, and 7 bases lay outside the gene matches. The CDR3 is made up of 11 amino acids. The germline V gene encodes CDR1 DFQATT and CDR2 SNEGSKA (reference sequence). The CDR3 nucleotides are TGCAGTGGAAAACAGGGGGCGAGAGCTTTCTTT. As protein: CSGKQGARAFF.

This clonotype was detected only a few times. In nucleotides, the CDR3 is TGCAGCGCCGAGGGCCTTCAGATAGATACGCAGTATTTT. It yields the protein CSAEGLQIDTQYF. V is TRBV29-1 and J is TRBJ2-3; a possible D gene is TRBD2 (5 bases). V lost 7 bases and J lost 5, with 16 bases in between. Per the germline V gene, CDR1 is SQVTM and CDR2 is ANQGSEA. The CDR3 is 13 amino acids.

This clonotype was found a few times. The V and J genes are TRBV7-3 and TRBJ2-1, with 8 bases identical to TRBD2. Germline V gene lookup returns CDR1 SGHTA and CDR2 FQGTGA. J was trimmed by 6 bases and V by 4 bases; bases with no gene match: 2. The length of the CDR3 is 13 residues. The CDR3 region is CASSSTSANEQFF. The CDR3 DNA is TGTGCCAGCAGCTCGACTAGCGCCAATGAGCAGTTCTTC.

The J gene is TRBJ2-2, the V gene TRBV2; D remains ambiguous. Trimming took 6 bases from V and 3 from J, leaving 5 bases between them. Germline values: CDR1 SNHLY, CDR2 FYNNEI. The CDR3 totals 12 residues. The CDR3 nucleotides are TGTGCCAGCAGGCAGTACACCGGGGAGCTGTTTTTT. Translating gives CASRQYTGELFF.

CDR3: CASRNGAGGYTF. The CDR3 DNA reads as TGTGCCAGCAGAAATGGGGCGGGCGGCTACACCTTC. The rearrangement joins TRBV27 to TRBJ1-2; D might be TRBD1 (5 bases). The CDR3 extends over 12 amino acids. Trimming removed 6 bases at V and 8 bases at J, with 13 bases between. The germline V gene has CDR1 MNHEY and CDR2 SMNVEV (reference sequence).

This clonotype was recorded a few times. The rearrangement links TRBV5-1 to TRBJ2-3; 8 positions match TRBD1. Per the germline V gene, CDR1 is SGHRS and CDR2 is YFSETQ. The V and J ends lost 0 bases and 2 bases, in that order; junction bases with no gene match: 14. This CDR3 spans 19 amino acids. CDR3 bases: TGCGCCAGCAGCTTGGATTTCAGGGGGCAAGGGGGCCCCACAGATACGCAGTATTTT. Translation gives CASSLDFRGQGGPTDTQYF. Full variable domain (remainder filled in from reference TRBV5-1 and TRBJ2-3): KAGVTQTPRYLIKTRGQQVTLSCSPISGHRSVSWYQQTPGQGLQFLFEYFSETQRNKGNFPGRFSGRQFSNSRSEMNVSTLELGDSALYLCASSLDFRGQGGPTDTQYFGPGTRLTVL.

Many counts were recorded for this clonotype. This rearrangement joins TRBV28 to TRBJ2-5; D is unclear. V was pared by 1 base and J by 5 bases, with 2 bases between. The germline CDR1 and CDR2 sequences are MDHEN and SYDVKM. The CDR3 is 11 amino acids. CDR3 sequence (DNA): TGTGCCAGCAGTTTATTGGAGACCCAGTACTTC. It specifies CASSLLETQYF.

The table lists this clonotype with a few counts. The V call is TRBV5-4, the J call TRBJ1-1; no clear D. This CDR3 spans 15 amino acids. The V gene lost 2 bases and the J gene lost 1 base, with 12 bases spanning the gap. In germline, CDR1 is SGHNT, CDR2 YYREEE (reference sequence). CDR3 protein: CASSFGGEGNTEAFF. The CDR3 DNA reads TGTGCCAGCAGCTTTGGCGGGGAAGGGAACACTGAAGCTTTCTTT.

The rearrangement links TRBV6-2 or TRBV6-3 to TRBJ2-1, with D uncertain. Germline CDR1 is MNHEY and CDR2 is SVGEGT. This CDR3 comprises 11 residues. Trimming pared 5 bases from V and 7 bases from J, leaving 6 bases between. The CDR3 spells CASSQVNEQFF. The CDR3 DNA follows: TGTGCCAGCAGTCAGGTAAATGAGCAGTTCTTC.

This clonotype was counted between two and nine times. The J gene is TRBJ2-7, the V gene TRBV11-2; 7 nucleotides align to TRBD1. CDR3 length: 14 amino acids. Per germline, CDR1 SGHAT and CDR2 FQNNGV. The ends lost 0 bases at V and 3 bases at J; junction bases unmatched: 2. The CDR3 bases are TGTGCCAGCAGCTTAGAATGGGACAGCTACGAGCAGTACTTC. Its translation is CASSLEWDSYEQYF.

This clonotype turned up a few times. V is TRBV7-2 and J is TRBJ2-5, with a tentative D call TRBD1 (7 bases). The CDR3 runs to 16 residues. Deletions cut 4 bases from V and 3 bases from J, with 18 bases between. Germline CDR1 reads SGHTA; CDR2 reads FQGNSA. The CDR3 protein is CASSSKSGGLKETQYF. CDR3 nucleotides: TGTGCCAGCAGCTCCAAATCAGGGGGGTTAAAAGAGACCCAGTACTTC.

V and J are TRBV6-5 and TRBJ1-6; 8 nucleotides match TRBD1. Germline loops: CDR1 MNHEY, CDR2 SVGAGI. This CDR3 contains 16 residues. Unmatched junction bases numbered 11, after V lost 5 bases and J lost 8 bases. The CDR3 sequence is CASSQTGVGVDSPLHF. CDR3 bases: TGTGCCAGCAGTCAGACAGGGGTAGGGGTGGATTCACCCCTCCACTTT.

This clonotype was recorded at least ten times. The gene calls are TRBV5-8 and TRBJ2-7; TRBD2 matches 8 bases. The V gene end was trimmed by 1 base and the J gene end by 2 bases; junction bases not matched to a gene: 8. CDR1 SGHTS and CDR2 YDEGEE come from the germline V gene. The CDR3 is 16 amino acids. In DNA form, the CDR3 reads TGTGCCAGCAGCTTGTCCCCCCGGGAGGGGACCTACGAGCAGTACTTC. Translation: CASSLSPREGTYEQYF.

This clonotype was counted ten times or more. CDR3: CASRRTGGGEKLFF. The CDR3 bases are TGTGCCAGCAGGCGAACAGGAGGTGGTGAAAAACTGTTTTTT. The rearrangement uses TRBV13 and TRBJ1-4; D is possibly TRBD1 (5 bases). With 6 bases removed from V and 7 bases from J, the gap between germline ends came to 15 bases. The CDR3 sequence is 14 residues long. CDR1 PRHDT and CDR2 FYEKMQ come from the germline V gene (reference sequence).

This clonotype was seen more than once but under ten times. V usage is TRBV4-1 and J usage is TRBJ1-1; the D gene is possibly TRBD1 (5 bases). V was cut by 6 bases and J by 2 bases, with 13 bases left in between. The CDR3 has 14 residues. The germline V gene has CDR1 MGHRA and CDR2 YSYEKL. CDR3 amino acids: CASRSIQGNTEAFF. DNA of the CDR3: TGCGCCAGCAGATCAATCCAGGGAAACACTGAAGCTTTCTTT.

The chain uses TRBV5-4 and TRBJ2-3; D possibly corresponds to TRBD1 (5 bases). Germline CDR1 and CDR2: SGHNT and YYREEE (reference sequence). Trimming cost V 4 bases and J 4 bases, with 13 bases left between them. The CDR3 runs 14 residues. CDR3 sequence reads: CASSARVGSDTQYF. The DNA of the CDR3 is TGTGCCAGCAGCGCCAGGGTTGGATCAGATACGCAGTATTTT. Combining the CDR3 with reference TRBV5-4 and TRBJ2-3 gives the whole variable domain ETGVTQSPTHLIKTRGQQVTLRCSSQSGHNTVSWYQQALGQGPQFIFQYYREEENGRGNFPPRFSGLQFPNYSSELNVNALELDDSALYLCASSARVGSDTQYFGPGTRLTVL.

This clonotype was observed many times. J is TRBJ2-1 and V is TRBV20-1; the match to TRBD2 covers 10 bases. This CDR3 spans 15 amino acids. CDR1 DFQATT and CDR2 SNEGSKA come from the germline V gene (reference sequence). V dropped 6 bases and J dropped 4; count of bases not matched to a gene: 9. CDR3 region: CSAESWTSGYNEQFF. In DNA form, the CDR3 reads TGCAGTGCCGAGAGCTGGACTAGCGGTTACAATGAGCAGTTCTTC.